A selection of T cell receptor beta chains follows, all from one sample in a study of blood T cell repertoires in COVID-19. Only in-frame clones appear in the TCRdb table, and some are missing; sequencing was by immunoSEQ multiplex PCR. In the table there are fewer than 110,000 clones, about three quarters of which are singletons. Sequenced input: peripheral blood. The receptors here all came from a man aged 65 to 85 with acute or convalescent COVID-19. Both conserved end residues are part of each CDR3. Fields, in order: clone size, J gene, V gene, D gene, CDR3 DNA, CDR3 protein. The D gene is left open where the match is weak. Size is omitted from some rows. Given values are once, few, many or a class for expanded clones.

size: NA
J: TRBJ2-5
V: TRBV27
D: NA
DNA: TGTGCCAGCAGTTTAAGGTGGACAGTTCAAGAGACCCAGTACTTC
CDR3: CASSLRWTVQETQYF

size: NA
J: TRBJ2-5
V: TRBV7-9
D: NA
DNA: TGTGCCAGCAGCTTAGCCGCGGGGGCAGGGGAGACCCAGTACTTC
CDR3: CASSLAAGAGETQYF

size: NA
J: TRBJ2-3
V: TRBV7-8
D: NA
DNA: TGTGCCAGCAGGCCCGGGACTCTTAGCACAGATACGCAGTATTTT
CDR3: CASRPGTLSTDTQYF

size: once
J: TRBJ1-1
V: TRBV6-5
D: TRBD1
DNA: TGTGCCAGCAGTTACTCTAACAGGGGTAGGGGCTCTGAAGCTTTCTTT
CDR3: CASSYSNRGRGSEAFF

size: NA
J: TRBJ2-2
V: TRBV6-1
D: NA
DNA: TGTGCCAGCAGTGAAAGGGGGGGGAGGCCCGGCGGGGAGCTGTTTTTT
CDR3: CASSERGGRPGGELFF

size: NA
J: TRBJ2-2
V: TRBV6-5
D: TRBD2
DNA: TGTGCCAGCAGCCTAGCGGACACCGGGGAGCTGTTTTTT
CDR3: CASSLADTGELFF

size: NA
J: TRBJ2-3
V: TRBV29-1
D: NA
DNA: TGCAGCGTTGAGGGTAGCCGCACAGATACGCAGTATTTT
CDR3: CSVEGSRTDTQYF

size: NA
J: TRBJ2-7
V: TRBV2
D: TRBD2
DNA: TGTGCCAGCAGTGAAGTCACTAGCGGGGCCTACGAGCAGTACTTC
CDR3: CASSEVTSGAYEQYF

size: NA
J: TRBJ1-6
V: TRBV10-3
D: NA
DNA: TGTGCCGTCGGAGGTGGGATTGAGAATTCACCCCTCCACTTT
CDR3: CAVGGGIENSPLHF

size: NA
J: TRBJ2-2
V: TRBV5-1
D: NA
DNA: TGCGCCAGCAGCTTGGTGACAGCCGTGACCGGGGAGCTGTTTTTT
CDR3: CASSLVTAVTGELFF

size: NA
J: TRBJ2-7
V: TRBV3-1/TRBV3-2
D: TRBD2
DNA: TGTGCCAGCAGCCAACAAGGTCTAGCGGGTGGCGAGCAGTACTTC
CDR3: CASSQQGLAGGEQYF

size: NA
J: TRBJ2-2
V: TRBV19
D: TRBD2
DNA: TGTGCCAGTAGTATCCCCTCCCCGGGGAGGGGTGGCACCGGGGAGCTGTTTTTT
CDR3: CASSIPSPGRGGTGELFF

size: NA
J: TRBJ1-1
V: TRBV13
D: NA
DNA: TGTGCCAGCGCCGTCTTAGGGGGCACTGAAGCTTTCTTT
CDR3: CASAVLGGTEAFF

size: NA
J: TRBJ2-5
V: TRBV25-1
D: NA
DNA: TGTGCCAGCAGTGAATTGACATACAAACAAGAGACCCAGTACTTC
CDR3: CASSELTYKQETQYF

size: NA
J: TRBJ1-1
V: TRBV5-6
D: TRBD1
DNA: TGTGCCAGCAGCTTTCCAAATCAGGGGGCGCTGAACACTGAAGCTTTCTTT
CDR3: CASSFPNQGALNTEAFF

size: NA
J: TRBJ1-6
V: TRBV6-5
D: NA
DNA: TGTGCCAGCAGTTACTCACCCGAGTCGGGTAATTCACCCCTCCACTTT
CDR3: CASSYSPESGNSPLHF

size: NA
J: TRBJ2-2
V: TRBV6-6
D: TRBD1
DNA: TGTGCCAGCAGTGCCGCCGGGACAGGGTTGAAGGGGGAGCTGTTTTTT
CDR3: CASSAAGTGLKGELFF